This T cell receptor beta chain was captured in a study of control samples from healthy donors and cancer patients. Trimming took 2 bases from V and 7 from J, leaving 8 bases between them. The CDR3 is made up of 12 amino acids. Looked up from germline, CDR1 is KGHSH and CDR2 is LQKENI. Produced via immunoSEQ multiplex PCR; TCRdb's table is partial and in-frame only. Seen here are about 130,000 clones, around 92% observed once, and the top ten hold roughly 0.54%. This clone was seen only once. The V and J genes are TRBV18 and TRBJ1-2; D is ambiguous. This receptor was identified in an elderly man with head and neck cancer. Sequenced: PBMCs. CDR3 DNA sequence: TGTGCCAGCTCACCAGTGAACGCTGGCTACACCTTC. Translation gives CASSPVNAGYTF. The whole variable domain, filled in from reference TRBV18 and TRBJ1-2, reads NAGVMQNPRHLVRRRGQEARLRCSPMKGHSHVYWYRQLPEEGLKFMVYLQKENIIDESGMPKERFSAEFPKEGPSILRIQQVVRGDSAAYFCASSPVNAGYTFGSGTRLTVV.